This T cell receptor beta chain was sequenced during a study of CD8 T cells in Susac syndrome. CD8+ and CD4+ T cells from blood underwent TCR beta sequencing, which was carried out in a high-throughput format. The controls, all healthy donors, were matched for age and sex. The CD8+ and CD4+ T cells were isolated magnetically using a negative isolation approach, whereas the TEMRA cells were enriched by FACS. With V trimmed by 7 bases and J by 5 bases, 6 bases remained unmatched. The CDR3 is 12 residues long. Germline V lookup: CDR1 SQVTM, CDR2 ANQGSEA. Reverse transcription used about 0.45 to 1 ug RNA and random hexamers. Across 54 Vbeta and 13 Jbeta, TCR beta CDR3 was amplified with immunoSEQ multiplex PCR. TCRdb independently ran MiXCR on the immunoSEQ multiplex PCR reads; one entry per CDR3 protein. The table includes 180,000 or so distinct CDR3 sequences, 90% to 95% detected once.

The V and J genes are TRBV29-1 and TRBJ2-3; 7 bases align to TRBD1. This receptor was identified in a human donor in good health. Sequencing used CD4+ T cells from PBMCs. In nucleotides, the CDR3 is TGCAGCGGGGGACAGTTAGTAGATACGCAGTATTTT. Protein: CSGGQLVDTQYF.